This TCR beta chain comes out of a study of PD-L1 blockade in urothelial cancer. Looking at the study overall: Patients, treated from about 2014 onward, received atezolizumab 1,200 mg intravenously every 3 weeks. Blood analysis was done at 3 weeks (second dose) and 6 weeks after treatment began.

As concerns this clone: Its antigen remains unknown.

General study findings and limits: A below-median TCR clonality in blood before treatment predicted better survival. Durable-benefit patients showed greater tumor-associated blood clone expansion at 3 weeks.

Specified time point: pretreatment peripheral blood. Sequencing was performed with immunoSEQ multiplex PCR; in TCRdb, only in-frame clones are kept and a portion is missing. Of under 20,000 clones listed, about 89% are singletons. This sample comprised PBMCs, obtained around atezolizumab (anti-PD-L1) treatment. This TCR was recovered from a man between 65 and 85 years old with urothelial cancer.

The CDR3 loop reads CAISEDRGYDTEAFF. In DNA, the CDR3 is TGTGCCATCAGCGAGGACAGGGGGTACGACACTGAAGCTTTCTTT. The chain uses TRBV10-3 and TRBJ1-1; TRBD1 aligns across 10 bases. The germline V gene encodes CDR1 ENHRY and CDR2 SYGVKD. V lost 6 bases and J lost 3; bases outside the gene matches: 7. The CDR3 is made up of 15 amino acids.